Listed here is a single T cell receptor beta chain. Its cognate antigen is unknown. Germline is not matched at one junction end, which may reflect a read error. Germline CDR1 reads SGDLS; CDR2 reads YYNGEE. This CDR3 has 15 residues. CD4+CD25+CD127- Tregs, CD4+CD25- non-Tregs, CD4 and CD8 cells were sorted. This record comes from a study of Tregs in tolerant kidney transplant recipients. Overall study results and limits: Expanding Tregs on activated donor B cells appeared to best identify donor-specific TCRbeta clones. Validation in larger populations is needed because few patients were studied.

Generated by immunoSEQ multiplex PCR, the TCRdb table keeps only in-frame clones and is missing some. The table includes hundreds of thousands of clones, 80% to 85% detected once. The sample consisted of CD4+ T cells from blood. The gene calls are TRBV9 and TRBJ2-7; maybe TRBD2 (5 bases). This receptor was identified in a human donor in good health. The CDR3 coding sequence is TGTGCCAGCAGCGATGGAGGCCCCCTCTCCGACGAGCAGTACTTC. It encodes CASSDGGPLSDEQYF. Full variable domain (outside the CDR3, taken from reference TRBV9 and TRBJ2-7): DSGVTQTPKHLITATGQRVTLRCSPRSGDLSVYWYQQSLDQGLQFLIQYYNGEERAKGNILERFSAQQFPDLHSELNLSSLELGDSALYFCASSDGGPLSDEQYFGPGTRLTVT.